The present TCR beta chain was sequenced within a study of identical twins. Study-level findings and limits: In cord blood, abundant beta clonotypes had fewer insertions; memory showed no trend.

As regards this clonotype: No antigen is known for it.

TCRdb ran MiXCR on the 5' RACE reads and lists one entry per CDR3 protein. The sample yields 1.5 million or so distinct CDR3 sequences, roughly a third seen once. The CDR3 has 12 amino acids. Looked up from germline, CDR1 is DFQATT and CDR2 is SNEGSKA (reference sequence). The germline V and J ends were trimmed by 3 bases and 4 bases, with 9 bases remaining between them. The clonotype comes from a newborn girl in good health. The V call is TRBV20-1, the J call TRBJ1-2, with unresolved D. Sequences were obtained from cord blood. The CDR3 nucleotides read TGCAGTGCTAGGCCCAGGACCTATGGCTACACCTTC. It translates to CSARPRTYGYTF.